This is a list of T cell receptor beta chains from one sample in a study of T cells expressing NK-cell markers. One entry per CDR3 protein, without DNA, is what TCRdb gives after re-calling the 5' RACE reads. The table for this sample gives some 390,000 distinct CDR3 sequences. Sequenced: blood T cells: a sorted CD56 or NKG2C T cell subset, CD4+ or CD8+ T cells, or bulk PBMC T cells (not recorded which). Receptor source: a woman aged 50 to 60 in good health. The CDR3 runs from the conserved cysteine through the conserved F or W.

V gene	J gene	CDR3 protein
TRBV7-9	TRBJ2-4	CASSFTSGTNVNIQYF
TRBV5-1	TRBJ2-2	CASSAANTGELFF
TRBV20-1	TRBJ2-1	CSAETGTSGFMGYNEQFF
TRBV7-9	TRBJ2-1	CASSISTGTYNEQFF
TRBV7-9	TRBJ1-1	CASSLWERTEAFF
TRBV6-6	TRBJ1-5	CASSPQTGQNQPQHF
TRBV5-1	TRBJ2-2	CASSKTGEATGELFF
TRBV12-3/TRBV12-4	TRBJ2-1	CASRRRPAEQEQFF
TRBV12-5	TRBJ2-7	CASGARFSYEQYF
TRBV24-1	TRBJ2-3	CATSAGRTAQFDSTDTQYF
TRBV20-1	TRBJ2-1	CSVRRLALNEQFF
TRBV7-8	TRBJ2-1	CASSSTLPVWRQFF
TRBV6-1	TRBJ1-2	CASSETGLTYGYTF
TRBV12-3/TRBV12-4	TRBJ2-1	CASSSPIESSYNEQFF
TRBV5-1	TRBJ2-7	CASSPTDRGYEQYF
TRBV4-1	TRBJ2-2	CASSQDVLTEELFF
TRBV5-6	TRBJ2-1	CASSTIRTGGNNEQFF
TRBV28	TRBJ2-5	CACSQGRAVETQYF
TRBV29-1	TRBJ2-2	CSVAGGIKVSSGELFF
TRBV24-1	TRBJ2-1	CATSQDTYNEQFF
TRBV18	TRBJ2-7	CASSPTGQGGYEQYF
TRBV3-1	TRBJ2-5	CASSLRAKGETQYF
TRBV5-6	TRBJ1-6	CASSLARGANASPLHF
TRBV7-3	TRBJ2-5	CASSHGPSGETQYF
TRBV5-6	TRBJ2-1	CASLPMAGRSNNEQFF
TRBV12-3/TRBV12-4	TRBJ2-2	CAGQGARDTGELFF
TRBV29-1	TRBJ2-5	CSADRGRLETQYF